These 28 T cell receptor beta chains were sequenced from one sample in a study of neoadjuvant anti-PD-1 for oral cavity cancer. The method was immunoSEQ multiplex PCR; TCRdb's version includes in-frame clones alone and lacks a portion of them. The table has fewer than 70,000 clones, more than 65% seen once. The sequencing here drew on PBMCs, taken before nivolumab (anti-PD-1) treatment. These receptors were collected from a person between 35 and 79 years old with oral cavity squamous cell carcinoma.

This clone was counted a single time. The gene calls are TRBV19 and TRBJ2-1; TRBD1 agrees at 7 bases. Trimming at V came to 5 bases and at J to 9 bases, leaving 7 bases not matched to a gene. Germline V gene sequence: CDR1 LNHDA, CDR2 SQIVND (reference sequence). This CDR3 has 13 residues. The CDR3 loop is CASSPRQGFEQFF. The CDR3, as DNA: TGTGCCAGTAGTCCTAGACAGGGTTTTGAGCAGTTCTTC.

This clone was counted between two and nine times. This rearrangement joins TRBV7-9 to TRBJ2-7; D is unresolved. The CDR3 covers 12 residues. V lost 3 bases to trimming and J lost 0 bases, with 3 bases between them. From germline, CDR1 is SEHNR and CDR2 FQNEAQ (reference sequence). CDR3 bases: TGTGCCAGCAGCTTTGTCTCCTACGAGCAGTACTTC. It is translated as CASSFVSYEQYF.

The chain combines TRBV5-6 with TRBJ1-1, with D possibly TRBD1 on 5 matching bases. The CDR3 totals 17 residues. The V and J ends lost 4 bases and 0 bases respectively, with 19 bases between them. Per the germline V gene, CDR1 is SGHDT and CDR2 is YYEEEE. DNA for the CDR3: TGTGCCAGCAGCCCGAGATTGTGGGGCGACATGAACACTGAAGCTTTCTTT. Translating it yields CASSPRLWGDMNTEAFF.

CDR3 in amino acids: CASSVEGSRGDTQYF. The CDR3 DNA reads TGTGCCAGCAGCGTAGAGGGTTCCCGAGGGGATACGCAGTATTTT. The chain uses TRBV9 and TRBJ2-3; D may be TRBD2 (5 bases). Deletions cut 0 bases from V and 6 bases from J, with 14 bases between. Germline V CDR1 and CDR2: SGDLS, YYNGEE. The CDR3 totals 15 residues.

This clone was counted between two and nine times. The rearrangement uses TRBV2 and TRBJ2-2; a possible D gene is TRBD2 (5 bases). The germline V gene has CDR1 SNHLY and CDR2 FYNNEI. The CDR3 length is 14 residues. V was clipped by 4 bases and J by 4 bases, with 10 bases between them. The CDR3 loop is CASSARERTGELFF. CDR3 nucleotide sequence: TGTGCCAGCAGTGCGAGGGAGCGCACCGGGGAGCTGTTTTTT.

The CDR3 protein is CASSFPRGGIHEQFF. For the CDR3, the DNA is TGTGCCAGCAGCTTCCCCCGGGGGGGCATCCATGAGCAGTTCTTC. V and J are TRBV5-8 and TRBJ2-1, with 8 bases fitting TRBD2. CDR1 is SGHTS and CDR2 is YDEGEE in the germline V gene. The CDR3 is made up of 15 amino acids. J gave up 8 bases and V 2 bases, and 9 bases lay outside the gene matches. Full variable domain (rest looked up from reference TRBV5-8 and TRBJ2-1): EAGVTQSPTHLIKTRGQQATLRCSPISGHTSVYWYQQALGLGLQFLLWYDEGEERNRGNFPPRFSGRQFPNYSSELNVNALELEDSALYLCASSFPRGGIHEQFFGPGTRLTVL.

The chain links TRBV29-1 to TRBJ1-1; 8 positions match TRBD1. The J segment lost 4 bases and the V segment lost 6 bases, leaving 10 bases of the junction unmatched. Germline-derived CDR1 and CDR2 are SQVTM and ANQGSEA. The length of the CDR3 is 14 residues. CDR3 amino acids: CSVGKQGVFTEAFF. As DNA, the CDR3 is TGCAGCGTGGGGAAACAGGGGGTCTTCACTGAAGCTTTCTTT. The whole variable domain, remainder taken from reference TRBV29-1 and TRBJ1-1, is SAVISQKPSRDICQRGTSLTIQCQVDSQVTMMFWYRQQPGQSLTLIATANQGSEATYESGFVIDKFPISRPNLTFSTLTVSNMSPEDSSIYLCSVGKQGVFTEAFFGQGTRLTVV.

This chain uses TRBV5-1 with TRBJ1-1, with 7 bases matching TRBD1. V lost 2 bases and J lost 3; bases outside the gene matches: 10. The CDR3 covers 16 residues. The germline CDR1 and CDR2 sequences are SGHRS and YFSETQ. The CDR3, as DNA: TGCGCCAGCAGCTTAGATAACAGGGGAGGGTACACTGAAGCTTTCTTT. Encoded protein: CASSLDNRGGYTEAFF.

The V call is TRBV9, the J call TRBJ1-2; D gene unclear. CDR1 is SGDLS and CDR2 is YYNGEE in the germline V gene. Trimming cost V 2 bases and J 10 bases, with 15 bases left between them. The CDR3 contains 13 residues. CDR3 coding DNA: TGTGCCAGCAGCGTTTCCCTCAGTATTGACTACACCTTC. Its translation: CASSVSLSIDYTF.

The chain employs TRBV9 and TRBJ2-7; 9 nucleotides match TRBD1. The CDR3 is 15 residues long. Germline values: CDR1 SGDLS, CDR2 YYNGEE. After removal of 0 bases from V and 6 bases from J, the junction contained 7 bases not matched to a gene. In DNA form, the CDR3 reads TGTGCCAGCAGCGTAGATTGGACAGGGGTCCCCGAGCAGTACTTC. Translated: CASSVDWTGVPEQYF. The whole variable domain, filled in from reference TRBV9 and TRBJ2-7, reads DSGVTQTPKHLITATGQRVTLRCSPRSGDLSVYWYQQSLDQGLQFLIQYYNGEERAKGNILERFSAQQFPDLHSELNLSSLELGDSALYFCASSVDWTGVPEQYFGPGTRLTVT.

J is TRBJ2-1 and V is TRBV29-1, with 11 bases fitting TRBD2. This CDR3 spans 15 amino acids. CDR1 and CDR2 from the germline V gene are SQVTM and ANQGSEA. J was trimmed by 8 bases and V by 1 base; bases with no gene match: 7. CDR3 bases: TGCAGCGTTGAAGGGTTTAGCGGGAGGGGCGATGAGCAGTTCTTC. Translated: CSVEGFSGRGDEQFF.

The CDR3 loop is CSAAGTSGDLSSFYNEQFF. As DNA, the CDR3 is TGCAGCGCCGCCGGGACTAGCGGGGACCTGTCCTCGTTTTACAATGAGCAGTTCTTC. The V call is TRBV29-1, the J call TRBJ2-1, with 13 bases identical to TRBD2. V was pared by 7 bases and J by 4 bases, with 19 bases of the junction left unmatched. The CDR3 is 19 residues long. Germline V gene data show CDR1 as SQVTM and CDR2 as ANQGSEA.

CDR3 coding DNA: TGTGCCAGCAGCTTAGACGATCAGCCCCAGCATTTT. Protein product: CASSLDDQPQHF. The V and J genes are TRBV7-2 and TRBJ1-5; D uncertain. V was clipped by 1 base and J by 5 bases, with 3 bases between them. The CDR3 runs to 12 residues. CDR1 and CDR2 from the germline V gene are SGHTA and FQGNSA.

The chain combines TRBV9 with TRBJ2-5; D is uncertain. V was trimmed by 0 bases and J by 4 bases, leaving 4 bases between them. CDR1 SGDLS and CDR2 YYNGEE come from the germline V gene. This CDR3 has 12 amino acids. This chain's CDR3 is CASSVAGETQYF. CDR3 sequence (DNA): TGTGCCAGCAGCGTAGCGGGAGAGACCCAGTACTTC.

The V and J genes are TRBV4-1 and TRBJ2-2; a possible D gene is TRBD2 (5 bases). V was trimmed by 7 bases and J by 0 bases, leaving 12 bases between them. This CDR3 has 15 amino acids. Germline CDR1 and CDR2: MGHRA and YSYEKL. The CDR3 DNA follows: TGCGCCAGCACACGGGATTTCGCGAACACCGGGGAGCTGTTTTTT. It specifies CASTRDFANTGELFF.

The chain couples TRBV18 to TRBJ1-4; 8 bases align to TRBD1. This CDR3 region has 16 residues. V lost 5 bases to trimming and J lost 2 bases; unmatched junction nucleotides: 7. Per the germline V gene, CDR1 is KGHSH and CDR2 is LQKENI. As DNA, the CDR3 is TGTGCCAGCTCATCAGACAGGGGTTCCACTAATGAAAAACTGTTTTTT. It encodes CASSSDRGSTNEKLFF.

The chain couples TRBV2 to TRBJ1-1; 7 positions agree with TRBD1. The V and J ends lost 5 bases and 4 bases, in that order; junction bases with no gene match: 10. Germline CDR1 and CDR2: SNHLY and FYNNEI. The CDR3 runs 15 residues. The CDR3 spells CASSRGTEVSTEAFF. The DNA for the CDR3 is TGTGCCAGCAGTAGAGGGACAGAGGTTAGCACTGAAGCTTTCTTT.

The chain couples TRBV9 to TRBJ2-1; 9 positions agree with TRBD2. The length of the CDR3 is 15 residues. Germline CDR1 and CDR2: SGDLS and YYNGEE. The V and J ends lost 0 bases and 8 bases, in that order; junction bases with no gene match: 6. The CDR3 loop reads CASSVGLAGEHEQFF. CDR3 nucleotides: TGTGCCAGCAGCGTAGGATTAGCGGGAGAACATGAGCAGTTCTTC.

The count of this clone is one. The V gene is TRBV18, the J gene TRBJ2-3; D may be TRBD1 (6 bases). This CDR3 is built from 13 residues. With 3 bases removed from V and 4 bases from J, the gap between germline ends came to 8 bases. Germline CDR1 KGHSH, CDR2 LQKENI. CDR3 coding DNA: TGTGCCAGCTCACCCCGACAGGCAGATACGCAGTATTTT. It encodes CASSPRQADTQYF.

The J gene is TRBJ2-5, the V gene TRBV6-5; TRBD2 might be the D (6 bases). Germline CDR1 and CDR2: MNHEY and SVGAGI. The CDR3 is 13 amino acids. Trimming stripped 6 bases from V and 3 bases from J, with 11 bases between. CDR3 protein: CASRPAGKETQYF. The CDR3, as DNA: TGTGCCAGCAGGCCCGCGGGGAAAGAGACCCAGTACTTC.

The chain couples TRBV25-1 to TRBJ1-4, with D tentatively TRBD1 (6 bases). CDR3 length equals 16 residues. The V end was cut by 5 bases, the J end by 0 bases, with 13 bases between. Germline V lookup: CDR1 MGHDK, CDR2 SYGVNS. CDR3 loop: CASSYRDFATNEKLFF. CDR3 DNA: TGTGCCAGCAGTTACAGGGATTTTGCAACTAATGAAAAACTGTTTTTT.

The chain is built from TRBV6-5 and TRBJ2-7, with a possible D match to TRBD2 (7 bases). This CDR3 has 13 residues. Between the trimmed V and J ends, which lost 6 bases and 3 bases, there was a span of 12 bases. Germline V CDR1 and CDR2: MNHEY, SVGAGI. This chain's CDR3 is CASRKGGSYEQYF. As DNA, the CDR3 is TGTGCCAGCAGGAAGGGGGGGAGCTACGAGCAGTACTTC.

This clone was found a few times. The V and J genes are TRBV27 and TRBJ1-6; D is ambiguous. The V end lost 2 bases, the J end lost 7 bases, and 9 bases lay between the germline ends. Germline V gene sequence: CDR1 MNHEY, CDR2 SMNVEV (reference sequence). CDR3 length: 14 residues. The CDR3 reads CASSLGVGNSPLHF. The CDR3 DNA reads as TGTGCCAGCAGTTTAGGGGTGGGCAATTCACCCCTCCACTTT.

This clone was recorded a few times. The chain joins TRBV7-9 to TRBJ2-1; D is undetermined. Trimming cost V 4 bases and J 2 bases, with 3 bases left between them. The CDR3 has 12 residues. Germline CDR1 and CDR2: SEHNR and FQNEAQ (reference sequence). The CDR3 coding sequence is TGTGCCAGCAGCTGGCCCTACAATGAGCAGTTCTTC. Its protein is CASSWPYNEQFF.

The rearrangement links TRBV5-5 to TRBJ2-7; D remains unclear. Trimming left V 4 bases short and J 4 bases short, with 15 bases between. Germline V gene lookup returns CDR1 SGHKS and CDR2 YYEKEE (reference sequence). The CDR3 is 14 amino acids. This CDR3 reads CASSRYFTNYEQYF. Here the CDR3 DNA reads TGTGCCAGCAGCCGTTATTTCACTAATTACGAGCAGTACTTC.

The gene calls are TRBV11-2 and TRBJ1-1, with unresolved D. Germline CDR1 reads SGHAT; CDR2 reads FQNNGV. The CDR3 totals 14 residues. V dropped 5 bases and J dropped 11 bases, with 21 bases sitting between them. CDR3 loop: CASSLTRTAVLAFF. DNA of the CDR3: TGTGCCAGCAGCCTCACGAGGACCGCGGTCTTGGCTTTCTTT. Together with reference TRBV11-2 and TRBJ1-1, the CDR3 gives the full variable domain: EAGVAQSPRYKIIEKRQSVAFWCNPISGHATLYWYQQILGQGPKLLIQFQNNGVVDDSQLPKDRFSAERLKGVDSTLKIQPAKLEDSAVYLCASSLTRTAVLAFFGQGTRLTVV.

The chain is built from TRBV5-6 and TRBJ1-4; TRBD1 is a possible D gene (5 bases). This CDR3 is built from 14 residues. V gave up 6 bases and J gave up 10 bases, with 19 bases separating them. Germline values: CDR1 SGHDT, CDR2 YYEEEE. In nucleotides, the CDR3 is TGTGCCAGCACCTTAGGGGTCTTCGAGGGAAAACTGTTTTTT. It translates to CASTLGVFEGKLFF.

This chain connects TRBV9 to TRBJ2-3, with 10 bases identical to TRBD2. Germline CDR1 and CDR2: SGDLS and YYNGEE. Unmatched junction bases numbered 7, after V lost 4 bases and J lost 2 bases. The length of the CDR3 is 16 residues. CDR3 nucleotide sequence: TGTGCCAGCAGCCCGAAAGCGGGAGGGCCCACAGATACGCAGTATTTT. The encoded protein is CASSPKAGGPTDTQYF.